This T cell receptor (beta chain) was sequenced during a study of regulatory T cells in long-lasting Graves disease. Study information: Antithyroid drugs had been taken under 3 months by newly diagnosed Graves' patients. The study's findings and limits: Repertoires from persistent disease leaned toward TRBV28, TRBJ1-2 and TRBJ2-5. Shared public clonotypes totalled 2,500 to 3,500 in persistent patients, compared with roughly 970 in new patients. Those with persistent Graves' had less TCR diversity than newly diagnosed patients.

This clonotype was counted at least ten times. Its antigen is still unknown. The time point: newly diagnosed GD, antithyroid drugs for less than 3 months. Extracted RNA from PBMCs served as the source of the TCR library. Building the TCR beta libraries relied on iRepertoire HTBI primers, and CDR3 regions underwent Arm-PCR. Via MiXCR, TCRdb re-called the multiplex PCR reads, giving one row per CDR3 protein. The table includes about 320,000 distinct CDR3 sequences, about 20% detected once. CDR1 is DFQATT and CDR2 is SNEGSKA in the germline V gene (reference sequence). This CDR3 comprises 11 residues. Trimming stripped 3 bases from V and 8 bases from J, with 10 bases between.

The specimen comprised peripheral blood mononuclear cells (PBMCs), sampled at new diagnosis, from a patient treated with antithyroid drugs. This TCR came from a female donor with Graves disease. This chain uses TRBV20-1 with TRBJ1-2, with D unclear. In DNA, the CDR3 is TGCAGTGCTAGGGGCCGAGAGGGCTACACCTTC. Protein: CSARGREGYTF.